A selection of T cell receptor beta chains follows, all from one sample in a study of HIV-infected patients and healthy controls. TCRdb reanalysed the 5' RACE reads using MiXCR and keeps one entry per CDR3 protein. The sample comprises 15,000 to 20,000 distinct CDR3 sequences, roughly 19% of which are singletons, and roughly a third rests with the top ten. The sequenced sample was CD8+ T cells from blood. The receptors come from a human donor in good health. Both conserved end residues are trimmed from each CDR3. The order of the fields is J gene, V gene, CDR3 protein.

>TRBJ1-1|TRBV6-1
ASSEWTGNTEAF
>TRBJ2-3|TRBV14
ASSPAGVPDTQY
>TRBJ2-3|TRBV7-9
ASSLGLGTGLASADTQY
>TRBJ1-5|TRBV5-1
ASSLALGRRNQPQH
>TRBJ2-7|TRBV4-1
ASSHGGSNGYEQY
>TRBJ2-7|TRBV27
ASSLGGQVGYEQY
>TRBJ2-1|TRBV19
ASSRLAGANHEQF
>TRBJ2-1|TRBV19
ASSISGGRSYNEQF
>TRBJ1-5|TRBV5-6
ASSLWARVDNQPQH
>TRBJ2-3|TRBV2
ASSEWVSGYTDTQY
>TRBJ2-3|TRBV7-3
ASSLTHGLAGTDTQY
>TRBJ1-1|TRBV29-1
SARTEGARWAEAF
>TRBJ2-1|TRBV7-6
ASSLVLRDRGDEQF
>TRBJ1-2|TRBV4-1
ASSQDRDRGYGYT
>TRBJ1-1|TRBV6-5
ASSTGQTNTEAF
>TRBJ2-3|TRBV4-1
ASSQDGTTDTQY
>TRBJ2-7|TRBV5-1
ASSPLTGGHEQY
>TRBJ1-2|TRBV6-2/TRBV6-3
ASRDNGYT
>TRBJ2-1|TRBV4-2
ASSLNLGGGEQF
>TRBJ1-4|TRBV20-1
SAQGGANEKLF
>TRBJ2-1|TRBV9
ASSVGLGTSGKNEQF
>TRBJ1-3|TRBV5-5
ASSVDRGAGNTIY
>TRBJ1-1|TRBV9
ASSPWTGANTEAF
>TRBJ1-5|TRBV6-6
ASSYKGARNQPQH
>TRBJ2-7|TRBV7-9
ASSPPGYEQY
>TRBJ2-7|TRBV28
ASSSVLRMDRDYSYEQY
>TRBJ2-1|TRBV7-9
ASSFQREQF
>TRBJ1-4|TRBV27
ASSSPRYEKLF
>TRBJ2-1|TRBV4-1
ASSHNPGTSGREQF
>TRBJ2-7|TRBV7-2
ASSLEAVSSYEQY